The 9 T cell receptor beta chains presented below share a single source sample, sequenced in a study of blood T cell repertoires in COVID-19. Repertoires were generated with immunoSEQ multiplex PCR, while TCRdb's copy carries only in-frame clones and drops some. Among more than 55,000 clones listed, 90% to 95% were seen once. Source material: peripheral blood. The receptor source for this set is a man aged 45-65 years with active COVID-19.

The CDR3 DNA reads as TGTGCCAGCAGCGTAGGTCTCTCCGCGGACTTCTACAATGAGCAGTTCTTC. Its protein product is CASSVGLSADFYNEQFF. This rearrangement joins TRBV9 to TRBJ2-1, with TRBD2 as a possible D gene (5 bases). The germline V and J ends were trimmed by 0 bases and 3 bases, with 16 bases remaining between them. The CDR3 contains 17 residues. Germline V gives CDR1 SGDLS, CDR2 YYNGEE.

The rearrangement uses TRBV19 and TRBJ2-1; 12 nucleotides agree with TRBD2. Trimming took 5 bases from V and 13 from J; bases not matched to a gene: 6. The CDR3 spans 13 residues. CDR1 LNHDA and CDR2 SQIVND come from the germline V gene (reference sequence). The CDR3 loop reads CASSLLAGGPQFF. CDR3 sequence (DNA): TGTGCCAGTAGTCTACTAGCGGGAGGACCACAGTTCTTC. The whole variable domain, filled in from reference TRBV19 and TRBJ2-1, reads DGGITQSPKYLFRKEGQNVTLSCEQNLNHDAMYWYRQDPGQGLRLIYYSQIVNDFQKGDIAEGYSVSREKKESFPLTVTSAQKNPTAFYLCASSLLAGGPQFFGPGTRLTVL.

The rearrangement uses TRBV12-3 or TRBV12-4 and TRBJ1-1, with D unclear. The CDR3 sequence is 13 residues long. V lost 7 bases and J lost 1, with 10 bases in between. CDR3: CASNLRGNTEAFF. In nucleotides, the CDR3 is TGTGCCAGCAACCTACGGGGGAACACTGAAGCTTTCTTT.

The chain recombines TRBV2 with TRBJ2-2, with TRBD2 as a possible D gene (6 bases). Trimming cost V 8 bases and J 4 bases, with 20 bases left between them. The germline V gene encodes CDR1 SNHLY and CDR2 FYNNEI. The CDR3 consists of 16 residues. The CDR3 bases are TGTGCCAGCTTCTCGGGACTCCGCACTTTCACCGGGGAGCTGTTTTTT. Translated: CASFSGLRTFTGELFF.

This chain connects TRBV24-1 to TRBJ2-3, with a tentative D call TRBD2 (6 bases). This CDR3 comprises 14 residues. Per germline, CDR1 KGHDR and CDR2 SFDVKD. V lost 3 bases and J 6 bases, leaving 12 bases between the germline ends. As DNA, the CDR3 is TGTGCCACCAGTGATCCCCTTCGGGGGGATACGCAGTATTTT. Translated, it gives CATSDPLRGDTQYF.

The chain joins TRBV10-3 to TRBJ2-7; tentatively, D is TRBD2 (6 bases). There are 13 residues in the CDR3. Looked up from germline, CDR1 is ENHRY and CDR2 is SYGVKD. V was clipped by 5 bases and J by 0 bases, with 8 bases between them. CDR3 DNA sequence: TGTGCCATCAGTCTCGGGGGCTCCTACGAGCAGTACTTC. Protein sequence: CAISLGGSYEQYF.

This rearrangement joins TRBV11-2 to TRBJ1-2; 8 nucleotides match TRBD1. V lost 5 bases, J lost 3 bases, and 11 bases stayed unmatched. The CDR3 runs 16 residues. Germline V lookup: CDR1 SGHAT, CDR2 FQNNGV. In DNA, the CDR3 is TGTGCCAGCAGCACCGGACAGGGCGATTCTTACTATGGCTACACCTTC. The encoded protein is CASSTGQGDSYYGYTF. Complete variable domain (other parts from reference TRBV11-2 and TRBJ1-2): EAGVAQSPRYKIIEKRQSVAFWCNPISGHATLYWYQQILGQGPKLLIQFQNNGVVDDSQLPKDRFSAERLKGVDSTLKIQPAKLEDSAVYLCASSTGQGDSYYGYTFGSGTRLTVV.

The chain employs TRBV28 and TRBJ2-3; 8 bases align to TRBD2. Losses at the gene ends were 4 bases for V and 7 bases for J; bases not matched to a gene: 10. Germline CDR1 reads MDHEN; CDR2 reads SYDVKM. The CDR3 totals 15 residues. Here the CDR3 DNA reads TGTGCCAGCAGTTCCCAAGCGGGAGCCTGGCATACGCAGTATTTT. Protein sequence: CASSSQAGAWHTQYF.

The V call is TRBV9, the J call TRBJ2-2; TRBD2 agrees at 7 bases. Germline lookup yields CDR1 SGDLS and CDR2 YYNGEE. The CDR3 covers 20 residues. The J segment lost 2 bases and the V segment lost 7 bases, leaving 23 bases of the junction unmatched. CDR3 bases: TGTGCCAGCCGGGATAATATAGAGGCGGGAGAGGGCCTTAACACCGGGGAGCTGTTTTTT. Translated, it gives CASRDNIEAGEGLNTGELFF.